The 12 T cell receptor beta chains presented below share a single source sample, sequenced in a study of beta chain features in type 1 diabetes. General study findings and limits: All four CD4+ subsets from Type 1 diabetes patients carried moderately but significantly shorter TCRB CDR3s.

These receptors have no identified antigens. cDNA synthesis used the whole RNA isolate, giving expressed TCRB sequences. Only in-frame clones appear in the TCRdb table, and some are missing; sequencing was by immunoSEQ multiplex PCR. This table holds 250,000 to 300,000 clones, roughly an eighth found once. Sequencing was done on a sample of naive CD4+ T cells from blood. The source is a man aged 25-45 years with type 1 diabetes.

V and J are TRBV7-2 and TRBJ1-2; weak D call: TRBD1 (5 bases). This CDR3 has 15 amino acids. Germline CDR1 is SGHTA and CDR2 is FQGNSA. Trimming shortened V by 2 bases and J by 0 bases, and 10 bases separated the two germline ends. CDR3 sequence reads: CASSLNPGSNYGYTF. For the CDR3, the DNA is TGTGCCAGCAGCTTAAATCCAGGGTCTAACTATGGCTACACCTTC.

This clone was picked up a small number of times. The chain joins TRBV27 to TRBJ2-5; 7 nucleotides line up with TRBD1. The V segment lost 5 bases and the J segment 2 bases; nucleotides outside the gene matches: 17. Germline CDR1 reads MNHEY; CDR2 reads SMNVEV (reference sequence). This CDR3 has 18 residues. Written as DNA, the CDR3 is TGTGCCAGCAGTCGAACCCCGACAGGGTTGGTCGGTCAAGAGACCCAGTACTTC. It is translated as CASSRTPTGLVGQETQYF.

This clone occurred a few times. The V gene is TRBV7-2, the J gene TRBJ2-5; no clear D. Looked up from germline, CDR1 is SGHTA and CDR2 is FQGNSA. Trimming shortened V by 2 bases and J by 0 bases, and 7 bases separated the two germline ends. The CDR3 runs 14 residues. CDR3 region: CASSLKQYQETQYF. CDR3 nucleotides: TGTGCCAGCAGCTTAAAACAGTACCAAGAGACCCAGTACTTC.

The CDR3 reads CAWSAYGTSGNNEQFF. CDR3 DNA: TGTGCCTGGAGTGCCTACGGGACTAGCGGTAACAATGAGCAGTTCTTC. The V and J genes are TRBV30 and TRBJ2-1, with 11 bases lining up with TRBD2. V lost 1 base to trimming and J lost 5 bases; unmatched junction nucleotides: 7. The length of the CDR3 is 16 residues. The germline V gene encodes CDR1 GTSNPN and CDR2 SVGIG (reference sequence).

CDR3 sequence reads: CASSIRTSGNYEQFF. CDR3 DNA: TGTGCCAGTAGTATTAGGACTAGCGGGAATTATGAGCAGTTCTTC. This chain connects TRBV19 to TRBJ2-1, with 12 bases that match TRBD2. J was trimmed by 8 bases and V by 3 bases; bases with no gene match: 5. The CDR3 sequence is 15 residues long. The germline V gene encodes CDR1 LNHDA and CDR2 SQIVND (reference sequence).

The CDR3 reads CASSSSGVWSYNEQFF. The DNA of the CDR3 is TGCGCCAGCAGCTCTTCAGGGGTATGGTCCTACAATGAGCAGTTCTTC. V is TRBV5-1 and J is TRBJ2-1; the D gene is possibly TRBD1 (6 bases). The CDR3 consists of 16 residues. Deletions cut 3 bases from V and 1 base from J, with 14 bases between. CDR1 is SGHRS and CDR2 is YFSETQ in the germline V gene.

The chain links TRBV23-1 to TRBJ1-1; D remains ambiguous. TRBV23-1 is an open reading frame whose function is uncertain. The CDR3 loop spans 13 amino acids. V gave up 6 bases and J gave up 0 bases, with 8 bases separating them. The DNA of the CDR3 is TGCGCCAGCAGCCTAGCCCTGAACACTGAAGCTTTCTTT. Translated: CASSLALNTEAFF.

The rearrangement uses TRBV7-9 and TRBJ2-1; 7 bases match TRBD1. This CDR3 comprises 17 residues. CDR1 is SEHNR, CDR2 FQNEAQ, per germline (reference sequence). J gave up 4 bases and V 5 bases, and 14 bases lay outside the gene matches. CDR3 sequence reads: CASSPDPGQPPYNEQFF. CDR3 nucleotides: TGTGCCAGCAGCCCCGATCCGGGACAGCCGCCTTACAATGAGCAGTTCTTC. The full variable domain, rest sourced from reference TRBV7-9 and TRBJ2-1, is DTGVSQNPRHKITKRGQNVTFRCDPISEHNRLYWYRQTLGQGPEFLTYFQNEAQLEKSRLLSDRFSAERPKGSFSTLEIQRTEQGDSAMYLCASSPDPGQPPYNEQFFGPGTRLTVL.

The chain's CDR3 is CATPLAETQYF. The CDR3 DNA follows: TGTGCCACCCCCCTAGCAGAGACCCAGTACTTC. This sequence joins TRBV7-9 and TRBJ2-5; TRBD2 is a possible D gene (5 bases). In germline, CDR1 is SEHNR, CDR2 FQNEAQ (reference sequence). V lost 10 bases to trimming and J lost 4 bases, with 10 bases between them. The CDR3 totals 11 residues.

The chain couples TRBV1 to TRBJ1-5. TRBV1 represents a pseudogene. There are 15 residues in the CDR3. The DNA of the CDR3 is TGCACCAGCAGCCCTCACTGGGGGGGCAATCAGCCCCAGCATTTT. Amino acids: CTSSPHWGGNQPQHF.

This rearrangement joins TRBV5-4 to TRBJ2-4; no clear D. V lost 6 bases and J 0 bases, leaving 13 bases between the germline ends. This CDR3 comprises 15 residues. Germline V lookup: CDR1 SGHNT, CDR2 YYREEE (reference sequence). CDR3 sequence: CASTGDTLAKNIQYF. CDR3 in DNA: TGTGCCAGCACCGGCGACACGTTAGCCAAAAACATTCAGTACTTC.

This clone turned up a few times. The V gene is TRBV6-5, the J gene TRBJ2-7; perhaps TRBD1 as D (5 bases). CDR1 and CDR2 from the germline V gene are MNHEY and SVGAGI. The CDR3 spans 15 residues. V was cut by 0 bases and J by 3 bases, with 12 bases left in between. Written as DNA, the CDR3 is TGTGCCAGCAGTTACTCGGTAGGGGATCTCTACGAGCAGTACTTC. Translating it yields CASSYSVGDLYEQYF.